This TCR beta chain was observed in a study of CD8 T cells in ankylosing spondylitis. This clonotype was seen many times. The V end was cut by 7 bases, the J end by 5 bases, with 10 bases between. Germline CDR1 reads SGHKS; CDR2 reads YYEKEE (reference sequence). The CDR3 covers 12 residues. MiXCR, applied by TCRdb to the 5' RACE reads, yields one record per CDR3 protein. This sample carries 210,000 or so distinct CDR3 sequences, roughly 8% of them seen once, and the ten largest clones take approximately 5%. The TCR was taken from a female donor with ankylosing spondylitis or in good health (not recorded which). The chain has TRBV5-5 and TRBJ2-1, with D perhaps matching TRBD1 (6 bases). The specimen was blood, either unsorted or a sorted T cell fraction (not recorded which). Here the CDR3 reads CASGPGDNEQFF. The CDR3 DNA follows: TGTGCCAGCGGTCCAGGGGACAATGAGCAGTTCTTC.